The T cell receptor beta chain under discussion was sequenced for a study of tumor-infiltrating lymphocytes in primary liver carcinoma. Unsorted bulk tissue (roughly 18-32 mg) underwent RNA and DNA co-extraction. On this clonotype: Germline and junction disagree at one end, which may indicate a read error.

A primer matching the constant region was used to make TCR beta cDNA from 500 to 650 ng of total RNA. Three-round nested multiplex PCR performed with slightly modified ARM-PCR produced the TCR beta libraries. With TRBV1-TRBV30 forward primers and a C-beta reverse primer, the first two PCR rounds were run for roughly 10 cycles each. One entry per CDR3 protein results from TCRdb running MiXCR on the multiplex PCR reads. The sample consists of roughly 30,000 distinct CDR3 sequences, 70% to 80% of them appearing once. The CDR3 is 12 residues long. Germline V lookup: CDR1 MDHEN, CDR2 SYDVKM. The clonotype comes from a woman aged 25 to 39 with primary liver carcinoma and hepatitis B virus infection. The rearrangement links TRBV28 to TRBJ2-3; D unclear. Sequencing used liver tumor tissue from sampling region 3. Specified subset: tumor region T3, left-lateral pole. The CDR3 reads CASSLSRVTHYF. The CDR3 DNA reads TGTGCCAGCAGTTTGAGTCGAGTTACGCACTATTTT.